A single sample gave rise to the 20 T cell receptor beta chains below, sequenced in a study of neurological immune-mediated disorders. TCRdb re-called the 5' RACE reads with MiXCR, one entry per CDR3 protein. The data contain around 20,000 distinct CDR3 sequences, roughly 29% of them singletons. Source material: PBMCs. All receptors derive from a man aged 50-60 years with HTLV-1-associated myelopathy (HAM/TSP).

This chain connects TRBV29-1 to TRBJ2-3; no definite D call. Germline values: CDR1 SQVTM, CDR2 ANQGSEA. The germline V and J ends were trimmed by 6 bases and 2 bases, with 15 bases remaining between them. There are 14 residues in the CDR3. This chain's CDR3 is CSVPDGSFTDTQYF. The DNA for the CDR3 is TGCAGCGTCCCAGACGGGTCGTTCACAGATACGCAGTATTTT.

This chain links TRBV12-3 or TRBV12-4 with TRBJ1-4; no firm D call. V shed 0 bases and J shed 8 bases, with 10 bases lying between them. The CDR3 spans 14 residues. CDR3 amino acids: CASSLAGIGEKLFF. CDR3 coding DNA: TGTGCCAGCAGTTTAGCAGGGATCGGGGAAAAACTGTTTTTT.

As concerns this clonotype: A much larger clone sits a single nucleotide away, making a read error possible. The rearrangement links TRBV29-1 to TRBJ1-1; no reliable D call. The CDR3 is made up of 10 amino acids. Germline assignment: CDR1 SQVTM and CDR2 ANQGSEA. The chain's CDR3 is CRVVYTEAFF. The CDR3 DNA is TGCAGAGTTGTCTACACTGAAGCTTTCTTT.

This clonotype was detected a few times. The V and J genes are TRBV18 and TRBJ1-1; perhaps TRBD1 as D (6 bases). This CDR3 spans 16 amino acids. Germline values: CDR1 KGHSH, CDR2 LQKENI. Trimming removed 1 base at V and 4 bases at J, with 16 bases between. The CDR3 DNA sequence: TGTGCCAGCTCACCACGGCCACAGGGACCGGGCACTGAAGCTTTCTTT. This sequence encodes CASSPRPQGPGTEAFF.

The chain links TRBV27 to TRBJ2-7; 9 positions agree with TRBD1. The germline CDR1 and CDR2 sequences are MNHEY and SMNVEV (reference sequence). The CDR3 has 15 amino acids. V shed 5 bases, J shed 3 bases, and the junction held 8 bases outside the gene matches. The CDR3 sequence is CASSSPGTGYYEQYF. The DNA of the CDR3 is TGTGCCAGCAGTAGTCCTGGGACAGGGTACTACGAGCAGTACTTC.

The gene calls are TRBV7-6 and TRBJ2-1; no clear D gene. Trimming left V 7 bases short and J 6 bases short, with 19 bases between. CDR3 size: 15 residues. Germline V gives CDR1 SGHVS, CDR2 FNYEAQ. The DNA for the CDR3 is TGTGCCAGCACCCCGGGCCTCGAGGCCTCCAATGAGCAGTTCTTC. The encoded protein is CASTPGLEASNEQFF.

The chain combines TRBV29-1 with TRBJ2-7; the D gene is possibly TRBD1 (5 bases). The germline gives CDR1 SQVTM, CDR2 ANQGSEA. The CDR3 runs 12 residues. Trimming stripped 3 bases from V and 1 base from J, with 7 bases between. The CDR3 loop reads CSVDSGSYEQYF. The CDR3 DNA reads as TGCAGCGTTGATTCAGGGTCCTACGAGCAGTACTTC.

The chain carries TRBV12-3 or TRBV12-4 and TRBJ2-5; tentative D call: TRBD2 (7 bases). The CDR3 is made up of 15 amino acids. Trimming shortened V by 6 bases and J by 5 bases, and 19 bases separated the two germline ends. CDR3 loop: CASRSLGGPGETQYF. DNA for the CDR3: TGTGCCAGCAGATCCCTCGGGGGGCCGGGGGAGACCCAGTACTTC.

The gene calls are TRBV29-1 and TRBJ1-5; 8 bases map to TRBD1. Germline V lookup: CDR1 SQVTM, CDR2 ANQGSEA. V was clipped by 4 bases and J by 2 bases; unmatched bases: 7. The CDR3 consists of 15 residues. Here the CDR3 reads CSVGQGLEGNQPQHF. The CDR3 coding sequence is TGCAGCGTTGGACAGGGGCTTGAGGGCAATCAGCCCCAGCATTTT.

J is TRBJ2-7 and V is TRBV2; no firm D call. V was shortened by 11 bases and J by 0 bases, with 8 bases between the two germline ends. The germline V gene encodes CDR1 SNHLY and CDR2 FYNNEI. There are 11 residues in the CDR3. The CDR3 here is CALTSSYEQYF. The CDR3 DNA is TGTGCCCTAACGAGCTCCTACGAGCAGTACTTC.

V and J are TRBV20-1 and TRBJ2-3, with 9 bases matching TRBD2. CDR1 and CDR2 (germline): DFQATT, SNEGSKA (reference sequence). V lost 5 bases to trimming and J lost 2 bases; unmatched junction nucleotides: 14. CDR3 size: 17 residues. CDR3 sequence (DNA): TGCAGTGCTCTCCAGCGGGGGGCTCTGACTTTCACAGATACGCAGTATTTT. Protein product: CSALQRGALTFTDTQYF.

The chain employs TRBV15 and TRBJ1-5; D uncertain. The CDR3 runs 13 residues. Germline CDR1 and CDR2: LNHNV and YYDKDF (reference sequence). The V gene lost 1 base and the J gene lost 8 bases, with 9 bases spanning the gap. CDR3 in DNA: TGTGCCACCAGCAGAGGGGTAAACGAGCCCCAGCATTTT. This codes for CATSRGVNEPQHF.

The CDR3 bases are TGTGCCAGCAGCCGAATGACCGCCGGGGAGCTGTTTTTT. This codes for CASSRMTAGELFF. J is TRBJ2-2 and V is TRBV14; D remains ambiguous. The germline V gene has CDR1 SGHDN and CDR2 FVKESK. Trimming cost V 4 bases and J 6 bases, with 9 bases left between them. This CDR3 is built from 13 residues.

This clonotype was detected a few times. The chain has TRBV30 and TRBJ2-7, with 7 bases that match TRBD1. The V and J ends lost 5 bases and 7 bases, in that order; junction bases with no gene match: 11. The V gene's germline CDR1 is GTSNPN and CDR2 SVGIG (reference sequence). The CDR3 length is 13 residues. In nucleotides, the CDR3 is TGTGCCTGGGGAGGACAGGTGAAGTGGGAGCAGTACTTC. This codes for CAWGGQVKWEQYF.

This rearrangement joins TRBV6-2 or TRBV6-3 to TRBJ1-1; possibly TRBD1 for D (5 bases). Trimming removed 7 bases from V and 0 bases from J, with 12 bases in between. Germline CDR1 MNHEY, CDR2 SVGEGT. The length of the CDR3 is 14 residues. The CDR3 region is CASMLSGLNTEAFF. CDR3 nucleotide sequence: TGTGCCAGCATGCTATCGGGGCTGAACACTGAAGCTTTCTTT.

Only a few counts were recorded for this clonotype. DNA for the CDR3: TGCGCCAGCAGCTTGTTTGGTCTAGCGGGTAACGAGCAGTACTTC. Its translation: CASSLFGLAGNEQYF. This chain joins TRBV5-1 and TRBJ2-7; 8 nucleotides align to TRBD2. Per germline, CDR1 SGHRS and CDR2 YFSETQ. The V gene end was trimmed by 1 base and the J gene end by 5 bases; junction bases not matched to a gene: 8. The CDR3 extends over 15 amino acids. Combining the CDR3 with reference TRBV5-1 and TRBJ2-7 gives the whole variable domain KAGVTQTPRYLIKTRGQQVTLSCSPISGHRSVSWYQQTPGQGLQFLFEYFSETQRNKGNFPGRFSGRQFSNSRSEMNVSTLELGDSALYLCASSLFGLAGNEQYFGPGTRLTVT.

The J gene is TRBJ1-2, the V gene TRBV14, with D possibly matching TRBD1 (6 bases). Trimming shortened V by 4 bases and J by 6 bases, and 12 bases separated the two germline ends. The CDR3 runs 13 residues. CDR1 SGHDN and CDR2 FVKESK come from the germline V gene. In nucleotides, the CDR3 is TGTGCCAGCAGCCTGGGGGCGGGGCATGGCTACACCTTC. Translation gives CASSLGAGHGYTF. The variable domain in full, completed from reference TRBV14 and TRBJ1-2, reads EAGVTQFPSHSVIEKGQTVTLRCDPISGHDNLYWYRRVMGKEIKFLLHFVKESKQDESGMPNNRFLAERTGGTYSTLKVQPAELEDSGVYFCASSLGAGHGYTFGSGTRLTVV.

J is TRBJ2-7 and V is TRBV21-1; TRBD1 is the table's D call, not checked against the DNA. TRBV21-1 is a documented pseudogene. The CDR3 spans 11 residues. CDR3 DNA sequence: TGTGCCAGCAGCAGTGGGGGGGAGCGGTACTTC. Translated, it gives CASSSGGERYF.

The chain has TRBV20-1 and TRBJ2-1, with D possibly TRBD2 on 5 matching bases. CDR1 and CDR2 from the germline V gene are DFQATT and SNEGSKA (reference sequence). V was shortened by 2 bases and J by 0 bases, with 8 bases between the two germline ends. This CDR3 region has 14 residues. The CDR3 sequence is CSARRGSSYNEQFF. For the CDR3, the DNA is TGCAGTGCTAGACGAGGGAGCTCCTACAATGAGCAGTTCTTC.

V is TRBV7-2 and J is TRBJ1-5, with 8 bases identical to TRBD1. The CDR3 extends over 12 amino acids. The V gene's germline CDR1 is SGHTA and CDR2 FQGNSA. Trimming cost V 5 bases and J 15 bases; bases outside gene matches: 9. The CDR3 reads CASSLQDRVLHF. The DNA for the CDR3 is TGTGCCAGCAGCCTACAGGACAGGGTCCTGCATTTT. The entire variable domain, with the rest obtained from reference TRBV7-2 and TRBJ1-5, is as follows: GAGVSQSPSNKVTEKGKDVELRCDPISGHTALYWYRQSLGQGLEFLIYFQGNSAPDKSGLPSDRFSAERTGGSVSTLTIQRTQQEDSAVYLCASSLQDRVLHFGDGTRLSIL.